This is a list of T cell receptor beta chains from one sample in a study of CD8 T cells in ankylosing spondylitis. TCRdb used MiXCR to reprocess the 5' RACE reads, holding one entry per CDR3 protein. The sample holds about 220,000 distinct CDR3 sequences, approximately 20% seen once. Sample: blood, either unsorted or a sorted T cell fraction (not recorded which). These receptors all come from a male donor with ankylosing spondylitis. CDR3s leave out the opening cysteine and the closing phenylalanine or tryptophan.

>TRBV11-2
ASSSPEREGTYNEQF
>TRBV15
ATSPGGGSTDTQY
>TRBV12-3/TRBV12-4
AISLLKWRERNYNEQF
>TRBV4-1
ASSHRTGTGTSYEQY
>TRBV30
AWGGSYNEQF
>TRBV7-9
ASSWGGSSSYNEQF
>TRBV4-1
ASTPPGQLNSPLH
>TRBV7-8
ASSLVGTSGTANTGELF
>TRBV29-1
SVPRETGELF
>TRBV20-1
SARDLGGQSSNYGYT
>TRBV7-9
ASSLREGTETKNIQY
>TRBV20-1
SAREPNRGQAYGYT
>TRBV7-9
ASSGEFSYEQY
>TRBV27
ASRGQSF
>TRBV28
ASSYPTSGSTDTQY
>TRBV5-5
ASSRDRHWAEAF
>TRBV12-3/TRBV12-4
ASSYLGGEQY
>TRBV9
ASSVGGSGDQY
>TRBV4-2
ASSQEIEGGTEAF
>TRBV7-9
ASSSQGASYEQY
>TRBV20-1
SAREVGPGPYEQY
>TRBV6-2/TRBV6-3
ASSPLLAGPYNEQF
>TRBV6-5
ASSYSPGGGYTEAF
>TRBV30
AWTLGPRGGYEQY
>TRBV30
AWSDLPGEQF
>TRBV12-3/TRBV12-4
ASSLSHRGIMNTEAF
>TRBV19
ASSMSWDTQY
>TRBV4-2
ASSQDSILAVPAGELF
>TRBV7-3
ASSLIFGADTQY
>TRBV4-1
ASSQDPVSFYNSYEQY
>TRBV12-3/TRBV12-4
ASSSTLAGGVAGTDTQY
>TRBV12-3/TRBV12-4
ASSQDRGVEKLF
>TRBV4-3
ASTATGNTEAF
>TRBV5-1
ASSLNTLYEQY
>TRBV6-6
ASSYSGDTQY
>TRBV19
ASSPWTSGGYNEQF
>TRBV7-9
ASSHISDEQY
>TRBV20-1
SARARNYNEQF
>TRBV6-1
ATGPDRTGELF
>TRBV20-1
SASSAGGNNEQF
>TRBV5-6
ASSMRDRAYEQY
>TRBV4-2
ASSQDQAGGNNEQF
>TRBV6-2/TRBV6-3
ASSYEVGRSNEKLF
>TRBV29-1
SVVPASGPKAYEQY
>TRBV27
ASRPLAGSYEQY